The sequence of this TCR beta chain was determined in a study of OX40 agonist ivuxolimab in advanced cancers. General study findings and limits: Antigen targets of the expanded peripheral T cells went undetermined. Expansion of clones was among the lowest in partial responders at 0.1-3.0 mg/kg. Averaging showed that CD8+ T cells had more expanded clones than CD4+ did.

A word on this clone: Its cognate antigen is unknown.

Data came from immunoSEQ multiplex PCR; TCRdb stores just in-frame clones and leaves some out. The table lists under 85,000 clones, roughly 84% of them singletons. CDR3 size: 14 residues. V was pared by 10 bases and J by 2 bases, with 9 bases of the junction left unmatched. Germline V gives CDR1 ENHRY, CDR2 SYGVKD. This chain uses TRBV10-3 with TRBJ2-3; 7 bases align to TRBD1. The sample was CD4+ or CD8+ T cells sorted from blood, taken in a trial of the OX40 agonist ivuxolimab. The receptor was derived from an adult with an advanced solid tumor such as melanoma, head and neck, liver or kidney cancer. DNA of the CDR3: TGTGCCACGAGAATAGGGGGCAACACAGATACGCAGTATTTT. Residues: CATRIGGNTDTQYF.